A single sample gave rise to the 5 T cell receptor beta chains below, sequenced in a study of blood T cell repertoires in COVID-19. TCRdb's copy holds only in-frame clones and misses some; the assay was immunoSEQ multiplex PCR. This table holds approximately 270,000 clones, around 88% found once. The sequenced sample consisted of peripheral blood. The receptors come from a man under 40 with acute or convalescent COVID-19.

The CDR3 protein is CATSHLGQSSYNEQFF. The CDR3 nucleotides read TGTGCCACCAGTCACCTGGGACAAAGCTCCTACAATGAGCAGTTCTTC. This chain connects TRBV24-1 to TRBJ2-1; D may be TRBD1 (6 bases). V lost 6 bases to trimming and J lost 0 bases, with 14 bases between them. Germline V gene data show CDR1 as KGHDR and CDR2 as SFDVKD. CDR3 length: 16 residues.

This clone has just one count. The gene calls are TRBV28 and TRBJ2-1, with a possible D match to TRBD2 (5 bases). Trimming left V 3 bases short and J 0 bases short, with 12 bases between. CDR3 length equals 16 residues. The germline V gene encodes CDR1 MDHEN and CDR2 SYDVKM. The DNA for the CDR3 is TGTGCCAGCAGTTTCCGGGGATTAAGCTCCTACAATGAGCAGTTCTTC. It translates to CASSFRGLSSYNEQFF. The whole variable domain, remainder taken from reference TRBV28 and TRBJ2-1, is DVKVTQSSRYLVKRTGEKVFLECVQDMDHENMFWYRQDPGLGLRLIYFSYDVKMKEKGDIPEGYSVSREKKERFSLILESASTNQTSMYLCASSFRGLSSYNEQFFGPGTRLTVL.

Points on this clone: As the CDR3 is not closed by the conserved phenylalanine or tryptophan, this likely results from a read error. The DNA is left out, because the CDR3 cannot be placed on it with certainty; the CDR3 is given as TCRdb lists it. CDR3: CAWSVPPAGTRFT. The chain employs TRBV30 and TRBJ2-3; the table's D call, TRBD1, has no DNA check behind it. The germline gives CDR1 GTSNPN, CDR2 SVGIG (reference sequence). The CDR3 numbers 13 amino acids, ends counted.

This rearrangement joins TRBV27 to TRBJ2-5; D gene ambiguous. Looked up from germline, CDR1 is MNHEY and CDR2 is SMNVEV (reference sequence). This CDR3 has 16 amino acids. Trimming stripped 3 bases from V and 4 bases from J, with 18 bases between. This chain's CDR3 is CASSFGGAPGRETQYF. The CDR3 bases are TGTGCCAGCAGTTTTGGCGGCGCACCCGGTCGAGAGACCCAGTACTTC.

This sequence joins TRBV19 and TRBJ1-2; D call uncertain. V was pared by 3 bases and J by 4 bases, with 9 bases between. Germline V gene data show CDR1 as LNHDA and CDR2 as SQIVND (reference sequence). This CDR3 has 13 residues. CDR3 sequence: CASSISGAYGYTF. The CDR3 bases are TGTGCCAGTAGTATCAGCGGAGCCTATGGCTACACCTTC.